The 2 T cell receptor beta chains reported below all come from one sample, sequenced in a study of shared clonotypes between healthy human individuals. Here immunoSEQ multiplex PCR was the method, and the copy in TCRdb shows in-frame clones only, minus some. Of roughly 600,000 clones listed, roughly 98% were seen once; the top ten hold 0.3% to 0.35%. Terminally differentiated effector memory CD45RA+ cells were excluded from the naive CD8 cells, which were CD45RO-negative and positively selected for CCR7. The source material was naive CD8+ T cells sorted from blood. These receptors were obtained from a young man in good health.

The rearrangement joins TRBV4-1 to TRBJ2-7; 9 nucleotides match TRBD2. Trimming at V came to 1 base and at J to 1 base, leaving 8 bases not matched to a gene. This CDR3 region has 17 residues. CDR1 MGHRA and CDR2 YSYEKL come from the germline V gene. CDR3 residues: CASSQVAGTSISYEQYF. Here the CDR3 DNA reads TGCGCCAGCAGCCAAGTGGCCGGGACTAGCATTTCCTACGAGCAGTACTTC.

The J gene is TRBJ2-2, the V gene TRBV7-8, with 8 bases lining up with TRBD2. The CDR3 is 17 residues long. Germline V CDR1 and CDR2: SGHVS, FQNEAQ. The V segment lost 5 bases and the J segment 1 base; nucleotides outside the gene matches: 9. The CDR3 DNA reads TGTGCCAGCAGCCCTCACCGACTAGCGCGGAACACCGGGGAGCTGTTTTTT. Protein sequence: CASSPHRLARNTGELFF.